A selection of T cell receptor beta chains follows, all from one sample in a study of cytomegalovirus exposure and HLA in healthy donors. TCRdb keeps only in-frame clones here, not all; method: immunoSEQ multiplex PCR. The table lists around 190,000 clones, 85% of them singletons. Sequencing was done on a sample of PBMCs. The receptors stem from a man younger than 35 in good health and CMV-seropositive. CDR3s include the opening cysteine and the closing phenylalanine or tryptophan. The D gene is left open where the match is weak. Only part of the rows carry a size: once, few, many, or a class if the clone is expanded.

v_call	d_call	cdr3_length	clone_size	j_call	cdr3_aa	cdr3_nt
TRBV5-1	TRBD2	14	-	TRBJ2-5	CASSFAGGAETQYF	TGCGCCAGCAGCTTCGCGGGGGGAGCGGAGACCCAGTACTTC
TRBV25-1	-	15	-	TRBJ2-2	CASNEDRGGTGELFF	TGTGCCAGCAACGAAGACAGGGGAGGGACCGGGGAGCTGTTTTTT
TRBV27	TRBD1	14	-	TRBJ1-2	CASSQDRAPYGYTF	TGTGCCAGCAGCCAAGACAGGGCCCCCTATGGCTACACCTTC
TRBV2	-	14	-	TRBJ1-5	CASSIEGSSQPQHF	TGTGCCAGCAGTATCGAGGGAAGTAGTCAGCCCCAGCATTTT
TRBV4-1	-	14	once	TRBJ2-7	CASSQGPDYYEQYF	TGCGCCAGCAGCCAAGGGCCGGACTACTACGAGCAGTACTTC
TRBV10-2	-	11	-	TRBJ2-7	CASSEIREQYF	TGCGCCAGCAGTGAAATACGGGAGCAGTACTTC
TRBV5-1	TRBD1	18	-	TRBJ2-7	CASSLTGTELTRPYEQYF	TGCGCCAGCAGCTTGACCGGGACAGAACTAACTCGACCCTACGAGCAGTACTTC
TRBV4-2	TRBD1	16	-	TRBJ1-4	CASSQEIGRGPEKLFF	TGTGCCAGCAGCCAAGAAATCGGCAGGGGGCCTGAAAAACTGTTTTTT
TRBV2	-	15	-	TRBJ1-2	CASKVIGEKDYGYTF	TGTGCCAGCAAAGTTATCGGGGAAAAGGACTATGGCTACACCTTC
TRBV5-4	TRBD1	15	-	TRBJ2-7	CASSRPGTASYEQYF	TGTGCCAGCAGCAGACCCGGGACAGCCTCCTACGAGCAGTACTTC
TRBV19	-	14	-	TRBJ2-7	CASSLMGTSYEQYF	TGTGCCAGTAGTTTAATGGGCACATCCTACGAGCAGTACTTC
TRBV12-5	-	12	once	TRBJ1-2	CASGLSGYGYTF	TGTGCTAGTGGTTTGTCAGGGTACGGCTACACCTTC
TRBV15	-	20	-	TRBJ1-3	CATSRDLSILRRDSGNTIYF	TGTGCCACCAGCAGAGATCTCTCCATCTTGAGGCGCGACTCTGGAAACACCATATATTTT
TRBV28	-	16	once	TRBJ1-1	CASSLGEGLANTEAFF	TGTGCCAGCAGTTTAGGGGAGGGGTTGGCGAACACTGAAGCTTTCTTT
TRBV5-1	TRBD1	15	-	TRBJ1-1	CASSPGQGMNTEAFF	TGCGCCAGCAGCCCAGGACAGGGGATGAACACTGAAGCTTTCTTT
TRBV4-1	-	15	-	TRBJ2-5	CASSQDKTSGETQYF	TGCGCCAGCAGCCAAGATAAGACCTCCGGGGAGACCCAGTACTTC
TRBV9	TRBD2	14	-	TRBJ2-1	CASGQAGGGGEQFF	TGTGCCAGCGGGCAAGCGGGAGGAGGGGGTGAGCAGTTCTTC
TRBV6-6	TRBD1	14	-	TRBJ2-1	CASTLGGQGYEQFF	TGTGCCAGCACCCTTGGGGGACAGGGGTATGAGCAGTTCTTC
TRBV2	-	16	-	TRBJ1-2	CASSPGQSNPNYGYTF	TGTGCCAGCAGCCCAGGACAGTCGAATCCTAACTATGGCTACACCTTC
TRBV19	TRBD1	16	-	TRBJ1-2	CASSGTGHEKSYGYTF	TGTGCCAGTAGCGGGACAGGACACGAAAAATCCTATGGCTACACCTTC
TRBV7-8	-	13	-	TRBJ2-6	CASSLPGSNVLTF	TGTGCCAGCAGCCTCCCGGGTTCCAACGTCCTGACTTTC
TRBV7-9	TRBD2	19	-	TRBJ2-6	CASSLSGTSGTSGANVLTF	TGTGCCAGCAGCTTATCCGGGACTAGCGGTACCTCTGGGGCCAACGTCCTGACTTTC
TRBV25-1	TRBD2	16	-	TRBJ2-1	CASSEYLAGSYNEQFF	TGTGCCAGCAGTGAATATCTAGCGGGCTCCTACAATGAGCAGTTCTTC
TRBV2	TRBD2	17	-	TRBJ2-5	CASSEARLAGAGETQYF	TGTGCCAGCAGTGAAGCGCGGCTAGCGGGAGCGGGGGAGACCCAGTACTTC
TRBV19	-	13	-	TRBJ1-5	CASSTRLGEPQHF	TGTGCCAGTAGTACCAGACTCGGTGAGCCCCAGCATTTT
TRBV9	-	15	-	TRBJ2-2	CASSERGPDTGELFF	TGTGCCAGCAGCGAACGGGGTCCCGACACCGGGGAGCTGTTTTTT
TRBV14	TRBD1	13	once	TRBJ1-5	CASSSDRGQPQHF	TGTGCCAGCAGCTCTGACAGGGGTCAGCCCCAGCATTTT
TRBV4-1	TRBD2	16	-	TRBJ2-5	CASSQGLAGGLETQYF	TGCGCCAGCAGCCAAGGACTAGCGGGGGGGCTGGAGACCCAGTACTTC
TRBV29-1	TRBD1	13	-	TRBJ1-1	CSVEGQGNTEAFF	TGCAGCGTTGAAGGACAGGGGAACACTGAAGCTTTCTTT
TRBV30	-	11	-	TRBJ2-7	CAWSQAYEQYF	TGTGCCTGGAGCCAGGCATACGAGCAGTACTTC
TRBV5-1	TRBD1	15	once	TRBJ2-3	CASSSGQGVTDTQYF	TGCGCCAGCAGCTCGGGACAGGGGGTAACAGATACGCAGTATTTT
TRBV6-5	-	15	once	TRBJ1-5	CASSYSAQGGQPQHF	TGTGCCAGCAGTTACTCAGCACAGGGCGGCCAGCCCCAGCATTTT
TRBV9	-	14	-	TRBJ1-3	CASSRRPQQDTIYF	TGTGCCAGCAGCCGAAGGCCCCAGCAGGACACCATATATTTT
TRBV7-4	-	16	-	TRBJ2-3	CASSHPTDTSTDTQYF	TGTGCCAGCAGCCACCCGACAGATACAAGCACAGATACGCAGTATTTT
TRBV9	TRBD1	16	few	TRBJ2-2	CASSATGAPNTGELFF	TGTGCCAGCAGCGCGACAGGGGCGCCGAACACCGGGGAGCTGTTTTTT
TRBV19	TRBD2	15	-	TRBJ2-1	CASSVLAGGDNEQFF	TGTGCCAGTAGTGTGCTAGCGGGGGGGGACAATGAGCAGTTCTTC
TRBV5-6	TRBD1	14	-	TRBJ2-1	CASSLSPGGNEQFF	TGTGCCAGCAGCTTGAGTCCAGGGGGCAATGAGCAGTTCTTC
TRBV6-1	-	15	-	TRBJ1-2	CASSEGLGRSYGYTF	TGTGCCAGCAGTGAAGGTCTTGGCAGGTCGTATGGCTACACCTTC
TRBV5-4	TRBD1	13	-	TRBJ1-1	CASSPDRDTEAFF	TGTGCCAGCAGCCCTGACAGGGACACTGAAGCTTTCTTT
TRBV7-8	TRBD1	14	-	TRBJ1-1	CASSYSYRGTEAFF	TGTGCCAGCAGTTACTCATACAGGGGGACTGAAGCTTTCTTT
TRBV2	-	13	once	TRBJ2-3	CASRGTAPDTQYF	TGTGCCAGCAGGGGGACTGCCCCAGATACGCAGTATTTT
TRBV5-1	TRBD1	15	-	TRBJ1-1	CASSLGGTANTEAFF	TGCGCCAGCAGCTTGGGTGGGACAGCGAACACTGAAGCTTTCTTT
TRBV5-6	-	13	-	TRBJ1-1	CASSLLANTEAFF	TGTGCCAGCAGCTTACTAGCTAACACTGAAGCTTTCTTT
TRBV27	-	15	-	TRBJ1-2	CASSLSQGSSYGYTF	TGTGCCAGCAGTTTGAGTCAGGGGTCGTCTTATGGCTACACCTTC
TRBV5-1	TRBD1	12	-	TRBJ1-1	CASTTGGTEAFF	TGCGCCAGCACCACAGGGGGCACTGAAGCTTTCTTT
TRBV30	TRBD2	11	-	TRBJ2-1	CAGDYYNEQFF	TGTGCCGGGGACTATTACAATGAGCAGTTCTTC
TRBV11-2	-	13	-	TRBJ1-2	CASSLGSNYGYTF	TGTGCCAGCAGCTTAGGGAGTAACTATGGCTACACCTTC
TRBV5-1	TRBD2	16	-	TRBJ2-7	CASSLAGLAGAYEQYF	TGCGCCAGCAGCTTGGCCGGACTAGCGGGAGCCTACGAGCAGTACTTC
TRBV5-6	-	12	once	TRBJ1-2	CASSLIVSGYTF	TGTGCCAGCAGCTTGATCGTTTCGGGCTACACCTTC
TRBV28	-	13	-	TRBJ1-4	CASSLGRVEKLFF	TGTGCCAGCAGTTTAGGTCGGGTTGAAAAACTGTTTTTT